A single sample is the source of the 21 T cell receptor beta chains below, sequenced in a study of cytomegalovirus exposure and HLA in healthy donors. Use of 60 Vbeta and 13 Jbeta primers characterized the PCR. TCRdb's table, derived via immunoSEQ multiplex PCR, lists solely in-frame clones and lacks some. The sample has about 94,000 clones, about four fifths seen once. Specimen: PBMCs. These receptors were taken from a woman between 40 and 50 years old in good health and CMV-seronegative.

The chain joins TRBV7-2 to TRBJ1-5, with D perhaps matching TRBD1 (5 bases). Germline loops: CDR1 SGHTA, CDR2 FQGNSA. V gave up 2 bases and J gave up 7 bases, with 12 bases separating them. There are 14 residues in the CDR3. The CDR3 loop reads CASSLLGGGQPQHF. The DNA for the CDR3 is TGTGCCAGCAGCTTACTCGGGGGAGGCCAGCCCCAGCATTTT.

The gene calls are TRBV10-1 and TRBJ2-1; 14 bases fit TRBD2. Losses at the gene ends were 4 bases for V and 5 bases for J; bases not matched to a gene: 7. CDR3 length equals 17 residues. Germline assignment: CDR1 WNHNN and CDR2 SYGVQD (reference sequence). The CDR3 coding sequence is TGCGCCAGCAGTGGGACTAGCGGGGGGCCCGAAAACAATGAGCAGTTCTTC. As protein: CASSGTSGGPENNEQFF.

The J gene is TRBJ2-4, the V gene TRBV30; tentative D call: TRBD2 (5 bases). Germline lookup yields CDR1 GTSNPN and CDR2 SVGIG (reference sequence). Trimming took 5 bases from V and 6 from J, leaving 17 bases between them. This CDR3 has 14 amino acids. The CDR3 region is CAWGRVADLNIQYF. The CDR3, as DNA: TGTGCCTGGGGTAGGGTCGCGGACTTAAACATTCAGTACTTC.

The V gene is TRBV11-2, the J gene TRBJ2-3, with D perhaps TRBD2 (6 bases). Germline V gene data show CDR1 as SGHAT and CDR2 as FQNNGV. The CDR3 is made up of 16 amino acids. Trimming stripped 7 bases from V and 2 bases from J, with 19 bases between. CDR3: CASNSMGRGYTDTQYF. Here the CDR3 DNA reads TGTGCCAGCAACTCGATGGGGCGGGGTTACACAGATACGCAGTATTTT.

The chain employs TRBV6-5 and TRBJ1-3; 8 bases are shared with TRBD1. CDR1 MNHEY and CDR2 SVGAGI come from the germline V gene. The V segment lost 6 bases and the J segment 0 bases; nucleotides outside the gene matches: 4. The CDR3 covers 15 residues. The chain's CDR3 is CASSIDRGSGNTIYF. The CDR3 nucleotides read TGTGCCAGCAGCATCGACAGGGGCTCTGGAAACACCATATATTTT.

V is TRBV4-3 and J is TRBJ2-6; no definite D call. Germline V lookup: CDR1 LGHNA, CDR2 YSLEER. The CDR3 consists of 16 residues. V was shortened by 6 bases and J by 3 bases, with 15 bases between the two germline ends. This chain's CDR3 is CASSDSAAGGANVLTF. CDR3 nucleotide sequence: TGCGCCAGCAGTGACTCCGCCGCTGGTGGGGCCAACGTCCTGACTTTC.

The chain recombines TRBV15 with TRBJ1-4, with 10 bases that match TRBD1. The CDR3 consists of 16 residues. CDR1 and CDR2 (germline): LNHNV, YYDKDF (reference sequence). The trim removed 4 bases at V and 8 bases at J, leaving 10 bases unmatched. CDR3 coding DNA: TGTGCCACCAGCACCCTTCCGGGACAGGGGAACGAAAAACTGTTTTTT. As protein: CATSTLPGQGNEKLFF.

This clone has just a few counts. The gene calls are TRBV6-5 and TRBJ1-4; perhaps TRBD1 as D (5 bases). Germline V gives CDR1 MNHEY, CDR2 SVGAGI. The CDR3 length is 13 residues. The V gene lost 5 bases and the J gene lost 6 bases, with 10 bases spanning the gap. Here the CDR3 reads CASSRPGYEKLFF. In DNA form, the CDR3 reads TGTGCCAGCAGTCGTCCAGGGTATGAAAAACTGTTTTTT.

The chain employs TRBV4-2 and TRBJ1-6; tentatively, D is TRBD1 (5 bases). Per the germline V gene, CDR1 is LGHNA and CDR2 is YNFKEQ. The V end was cut by 1 base, the J end by 6 bases, with 16 bases between. This CDR3 spans 17 amino acids. CDR3 region: CASSQGGGAQSNSPLHF. The CDR3, as DNA: TGTGCCAGCAGCCAAGGGGGGGGTGCACAGTCTAATTCACCCCTCCACTTT.

The chain is built from TRBV19 and TRBJ2-5; TRBD2 matches 10 bases. This CDR3 has 16 residues. The trim removed 1 base at V and 4 bases at J, leaving 6 bases unmatched. Germline lookup yields CDR1 LNHDA and CDR2 SQIVND (reference sequence). The CDR3 nucleotides are TGTGCCAGTAGTATAGGGGTAGCGGGGGGCCGAGAGACCCAGTACTTC. The encoded protein is CASSIGVAGGRETQYF.

The chain employs TRBV5-1 and TRBJ1-2, with 10 positions matching TRBD1. With V trimmed by 3 bases and J by 5 bases, 7 bases remained unmatched. Germline assignment: CDR1 SGHRS and CDR2 YFSETQ. The CDR3 is 15 residues long. CDR3 protein: CASSSRDRGPYGYTF. CDR3 bases: TGCGCCAGCAGCTCCCGGGACAGGGGACCTTATGGCTACACCTTC.

This clone appeared once. The chain employs TRBV4-1 and TRBJ2-7, with a possible D match to TRBD2 (5 bases). Germline V gene lookup returns CDR1 MGHRA and CDR2 YSYEKL. The CDR3 has 17 residues. Trimming removed 0 bases at V and 2 bases at J, with 17 bases between. The CDR3 DNA sequence: TGCGCCAGCAGCCAAGACGGGGATGCCCCGTTCGCCTACGAGCAGTACTTC. This translates into CASSQDGDAPFAYEQYF.

The chain uses TRBV29-1 and TRBJ1-5; D is unresolved. This CDR3 contains 13 residues. V was cut by 3 bases and J by 3 bases, with 9 bases left in between. The germline V gene has CDR1 SQVTM and CDR2 ANQGSEA. In DNA, the CDR3 is TGCAGCGTTGACTCGGGGAACAATCAGCCCCAGCATTTT. Residues: CSVDSGNNQPQHF. Full variable domain (outside the CDR3, taken from reference TRBV29-1 and TRBJ1-5): SAVISQKPSRDICQRGTSLTIQCQVDSQVTMMFWYRQQPGQSLTLIATANQGSEATYESGFVIDKFPISRPNLTFSTLTVSNMSPEDSSIYLCSVDSGNNQPQHFGDGTRLSIL.

The rearrangement joins TRBV19 to TRBJ2-3; TRBD1 aligns across 7 bases. This CDR3 has 15 residues. The ends lost 6 bases at V and 2 bases at J; junction bases unmatched: 8. Germline CDR1 reads LNHDA; CDR2 reads SQIVND (reference sequence). CDR3 loop: CASRNTGAITDTQYF. CDR3 DNA sequence: TGTGCCAGTAGAAATACAGGGGCTATCACAGATACGCAGTATTTT.

This rearrangement joins TRBV5-4 to TRBJ1-1, with unresolved D. The CDR3 runs 13 residues. Germline V gene data show CDR1 as SGHNT and CDR2 as YYREEE (reference sequence). V was pared by 0 bases and J by 6 bases, with 9 bases between. CDR3 loop: CASSLGAVPEAFF. The CDR3 region has the DNA TGTGCCAGCAGCTTGGGGGCAGTACCTGAAGCTTTCTTT.

This chain connects TRBV4-1 to TRBJ2-7; 9 nucleotides align to TRBD1. Losses at the gene ends were 4 bases for V and 9 bases for J; bases not matched to a gene: 10. This CDR3 region has 14 residues. Per the germline V gene, CDR1 is MGHRA and CDR2 is YSYEKL. The CDR3 protein is CASSLTGTGMGQYF. In DNA, the CDR3 is TGCGCCAGCAGCCTTACCGGGACAGGGATGGGGCAGTACTTC.

The rearrangement joins TRBV28 to TRBJ1-5, with D uncertain. Germline loops: CDR1 MDHEN, CDR2 SYDVKM. The CDR3 sequence is 15 residues long. V was shortened by 7 bases and J by 2 bases, with 15 bases between the two germline ends. The CDR3 here is CASTYGPVGNQPQHF. CDR3 DNA: TGTGCCAGCACCTATGGTCCGGTGGGCAATCAGCCCCAGCATTTT.

The chain has TRBV7-2 and TRBJ1-5, with 9 nucleotides matching TRBD1. Germline-derived CDR1 and CDR2 are SGHTA and FQGNSA. Unmatched junction bases numbered 9, after V lost 5 bases and J lost 4 bases. The CDR3 totals 16 residues. CDR3 amino acids: CASSGGTGTGNQPQHF. The CDR3 region has the DNA TGTGCCAGCAGCGGCGGGACAGGGACAGGAAATCAGCCCCAGCATTTT. The variable domain in full, completed from reference TRBV7-2 and TRBJ1-5, reads GAGVSQSPSNKVTEKGKDVELRCDPISGHTALYWYRQSLGQGLEFLIYFQGNSAPDKSGLPSDRFSAERTGGSVSTLTIQRTQQEDSAVYLCASSGGTGTGNQPQHFGDGTRLSIL.

The chain's CDR3 is CASSLLPSSYEQYF. CDR3 DNA: TGTGCCAGCAGCTTACTCCCGTCCTCCTACGAGCAGTACTTC. This chain connects TRBV7-6 to TRBJ2-7, with D uncertain. The CDR3 is made up of 14 amino acids. Trimming took 2 bases from V and 0 from J, leaving 8 bases between them. Germline V gene sequence: CDR1 SGHVS, CDR2 FNYEAQ.

This clone was seen only once. The V and J genes are TRBV11-3 and TRBJ2-7; D possibly corresponds to TRBD2 (5 bases). Trimming took off 3 bases at V and 1 base at J, with 7 bases between the two ends. From germline, CDR1 is SGHNT and CDR2 YENEEA. The CDR3 has 13 residues. The CDR3 nucleotides are TGTGCCAGCAGCTTCGGGGAATCCTACGAGCAGTACTTC. Encoded protein: CASSFGESYEQYF.

This clone has only a few counts. This chain connects TRBV6-6 to TRBJ2-7; 9 bases are shared with TRBD2. V trimming: 5 bases; J trimming: 4 bases; junction bases outside the gene matches: 6. The CDR3 is 14 amino acids. CDR1 and CDR2 (germline): MNHNY, SVGAGI (reference sequence). The CDR3 loop reads CASSLAGPAYEQYF. As DNA, the CDR3 is TGTGCCAGCAGTCTAGCGGGGCCCGCGTACGAGCAGTACTTC.